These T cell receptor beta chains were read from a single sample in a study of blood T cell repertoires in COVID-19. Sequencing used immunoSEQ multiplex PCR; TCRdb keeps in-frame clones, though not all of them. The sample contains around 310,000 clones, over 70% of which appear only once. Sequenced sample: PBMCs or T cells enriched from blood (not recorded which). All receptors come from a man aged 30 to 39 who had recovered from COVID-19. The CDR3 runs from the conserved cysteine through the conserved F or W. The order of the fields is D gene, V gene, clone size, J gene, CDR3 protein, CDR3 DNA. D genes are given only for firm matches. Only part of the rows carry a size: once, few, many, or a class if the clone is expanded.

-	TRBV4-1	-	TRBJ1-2	CASSRQEHNYGYTF	TGCGCCAGCAGCCGACAGGAACATAACTATGGCTACACCTTC
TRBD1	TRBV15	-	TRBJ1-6	CATSSINPGQRSSYNSPLHF	TGTGCCACCAGCAGCATTAATCCGGGACAGCGTAGCTCCTATAATTCACCCCTCCACTTT
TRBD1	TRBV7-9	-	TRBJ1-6	CASSIDRVDEPLHF	TGTGCCAGCAGCATCGACAGGGTAGATGAACCCCTCCACTTT
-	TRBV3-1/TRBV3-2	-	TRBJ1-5	CASSQAGSNQPQHF	TGTGCCAGCAGCCAGGCAGGTAGCAATCAGCCCCAGCATTTT
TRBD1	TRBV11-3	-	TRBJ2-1	CASSPGTGGNNEQFF	TGTGCCAGCAGCCCCGGGACAGGGGGTAACAATGAGCAGTTCTTC
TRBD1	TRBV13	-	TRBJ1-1	CASSVYRGNTEAFF	TGTGCCAGCAGCGTCTACAGGGGAAACACTGAAGCTTTCTTT
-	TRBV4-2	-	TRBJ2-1	CASSQEAGLYNEQFF	TGTGCCAGCAGCCAAGAAGCAGGTTTATACAATGAGCAGTTCTTC
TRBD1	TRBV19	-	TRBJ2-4	CASSRDRVRSKNIQYF	TGTGCCAGTAGCAGAGACAGGGTGAGGTCCAAAAACATTCAGTACTTC
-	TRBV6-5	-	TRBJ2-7	CASRTGLSEQYF	TGTGCCAGCAGGACAGGCTTAAGCGAGCAGTACTTC
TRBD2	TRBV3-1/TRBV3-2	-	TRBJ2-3	CASSALAGASTDTQYF	TGTGCCAGCAGCGCCCTAGCGGGGGCCTCCACAGATACGCAGTATTTT
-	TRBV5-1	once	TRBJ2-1	CASSGGTDSNNEQFF	TGCGCCAGCAGCGGAGGGACAGATTCTAACAATGAGCAGTTCTTC
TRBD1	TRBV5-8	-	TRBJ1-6	CASRGQGTSPLHF	TGTGCCAGCAGGGGACAGGGGACTTCACCCCTCCACTTT
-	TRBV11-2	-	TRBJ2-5	CASSSTRGQTQYF	TGTGCCAGCAGCTCCACGCGCGGCCAGACCCAGTACTTC
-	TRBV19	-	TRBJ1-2	CASSLTEASYGYTF	TGTGCCAGTAGTCTGACAGAGGCAAGCTATGGCTACACCTTC
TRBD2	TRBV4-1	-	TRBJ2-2	CASSHQSGGTTGELFF	TGCGCCAGCAGCCACCAAAGCGGGGGGACCACCGGGGAGCTGTTTTTT
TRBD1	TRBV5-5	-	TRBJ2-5	CASSLATGGAKETQYF	TGTGCCAGCAGCTTGGCGACAGGGGGCGCGAAGGAGACCCAGTACTTC
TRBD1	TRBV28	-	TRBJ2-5	CASSYAGQGERRTQYF	TGTGCCAGCAGTTACGCAGGACAGGGGGAGAGGAGGACCCAGTACTTC
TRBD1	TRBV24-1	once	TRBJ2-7	CATSDPGQAEEQYF	TGTGCCACCAGTGACCCCGGACAGGCTGAGGAGCAGTACTTC
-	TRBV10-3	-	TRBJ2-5	CATLKQGVGQETQYF	TGTGCCACGCTAAAACAGGGTGTTGGGCAAGAGACCCAGTACTTC
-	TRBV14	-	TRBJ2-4	CASSPLGQAKNIQYF	TGTGCCAGCAGCCCTTTGGGACAAGCCAAAAACATTCAGTACTTC
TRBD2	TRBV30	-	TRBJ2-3	CAWSVGSGGARDTQYF	TGTGCCTGGAGTGTGGGTAGCGGGGGGGCAAGAGATACGCAGTATTTT
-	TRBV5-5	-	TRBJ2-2	CASSLEGVGELFF	TGTGCCAGCAGCTTGGAGGGGGTAGGGGAGCTGTTTTTT
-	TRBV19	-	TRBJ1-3	CASKIWSDTTTGNTIYF	TGTGCCAGTAAAATTTGGTCGGACACGACAACGGGAAACACCATATATTTT
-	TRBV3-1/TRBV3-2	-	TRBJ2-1	CASRRGRVGDEQFF	TGTGCCAGCAGGAGAGGTCGGGTTGGCGATGAGCAGTTCTTC
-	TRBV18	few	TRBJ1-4	CASSPRLDEKLFF	TGTGCCAGCTCCCCACGGCTGGATGAAAAACTGTTTTTT
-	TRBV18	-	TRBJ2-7	CASSPGLRSYEQYF	TGTGCCAGCTCTCCGGGTCTCCGCTCCTACGAGCAGTACTTC
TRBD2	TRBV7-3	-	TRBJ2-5	CASSPTSVETQYF	TGTGCCAGCAGCCCAACTAGCGTTGAGACCCAGTACTTC
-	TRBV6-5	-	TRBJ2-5	CASSHGPTRRETQYF	TGTGCCAGCAGTCACGGACCGACTAGAAGGGAGACCCAGTACTTC
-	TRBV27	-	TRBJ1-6	CASSLYQGGNSPLHF	TGTGCCAGCAGTTTATACCAGGGTGGTAATTCACCCCTCCACTTT
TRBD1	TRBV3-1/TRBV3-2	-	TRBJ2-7	CASSLNRDSRNYEQYF	TGTGCCAGCAGCCTAAACCGGGACAGTAGAAACTACGAGCAGTACTTC
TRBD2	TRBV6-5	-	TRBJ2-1	CASSYMGGYNNEQFF	TGTGCCAGCAGTTATATGGGGGGGTACAACAATGAGCAGTTCTTC
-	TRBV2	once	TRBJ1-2	CASSGGQNYGYTF	TGTGCCAGCAGCGGAGGACAGAACTATGGCTACACCTTC
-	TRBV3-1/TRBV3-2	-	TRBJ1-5	CASSPGDWNQPQHF	TGTGCCAGCAGCCCAGGGGATTGGAATCAGCCCCAGCATTTT
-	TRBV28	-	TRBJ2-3	CASSFGAGNTDTQYF	TGTGCCAGCAGTTTCGGGGCGGGGAACACAGATACGCAGTATTTT
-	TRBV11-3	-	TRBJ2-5	CASSLGLQETQYF	TGTGCCAGCAGCCTGGGGCTGCAAGAGACCCAGTACTTC
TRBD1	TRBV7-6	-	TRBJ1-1	CASSPRQGSTEAFF	TGTGCCAGCAGCCCTCGACAGGGTAGCACTGAAGCTTTCTTT
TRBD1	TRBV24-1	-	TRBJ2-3	CATSDIRGTTDTQYF	TGTGCCACCAGTGACATCAGGGGGACCACAGATACGCAGTATTTT
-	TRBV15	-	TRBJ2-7	CATSRERGHYEQYF	TGTGCCACCAGCAGAGAGAGAGGACATTACGAGCAGTACTTC
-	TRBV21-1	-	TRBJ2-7	CASSKVRLSSYEQYF	TGTGCCAGCAGCAAAGTGCGGTTGAGCTCCTACGAGCAGTACTTC
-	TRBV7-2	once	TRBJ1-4	CASSFSRTNEKLFF	TGTGCCAGCAGCTTCTCACGGACTAATGAAAAACTGTTTTTT
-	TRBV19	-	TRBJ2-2	CASRARGVLAGELFF	TGTGCCAGTAGGGCCAGGGGGGTGTTGGCCGGGGAGCTGTTTTTT
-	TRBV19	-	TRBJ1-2	CASSGHRDPNYGYTF	TGTGCCAGTAGTGGTCACAGGGACCCTAACTATGGCTACACCTTC
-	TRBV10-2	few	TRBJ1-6	CASSDMESYNSPLHF	TGCGCCAGCAGTGACATGGAGAGCTATAATTCACCCCTCCACTTT
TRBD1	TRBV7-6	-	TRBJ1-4	CASSLGPPGQGLSANEKLFF	TGTGCCAGCAGCTTAGGGCCACCGGGACAGGGGCTCTCGGCTAATGAAAAACTGTTTTTT
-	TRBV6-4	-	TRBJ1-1	CASSQWANTEAFF	TGTGCCAGCAGTCAGTGGGCCAACACTGAAGCTTTCTTT